Listed below are T cell receptor beta chains from one sample, sequenced in a study of blood T cell repertoires in COVID-19. Assay used: immunoSEQ multiplex PCR; TCRdb lists only in-frame clones, some missing. There are more than 200,000 clones in the sample; about 90% occur only once, and about 4% lies in the top ten. The sample was PBMCs or T cells enriched from blood (not recorded which). These receptors all come from a woman under 40 who had been exposed to COVID-19. CDR3s include the opening cysteine and the closing phenylalanine or tryptophan. A D gene is named only where the DNA matches it firmly.

D gene,J gene,V gene,CDR3 protein
TRBD2,TRBJ2-3,TRBV28,CASSLWAGLAGGLGTDTQYF
NA,TRBJ2-1,TRBV28,CASCMPGVNEQFF
NA,TRBJ1-2,TRBV3-1/TRBV3-2,CASSRRGGYGYTF
NA,TRBJ1-6,TRBV6-5,CASSYSPGYNSPLHF
TRBD1,TRBJ1-2,TRBV27,CASSFGQGSLHGYTF
NA,TRBJ1-2,TRBV7-2,CASSPRGPYGYTF
NA,TRBJ1-1,TRBV5-1,CASSTHLGGAGNTEAFF
NA,TRBJ2-7,TRBV6-5,CASRDSSYEQYF
TRBD1,TRBJ2-3,TRBV13,CASNQDRGSSADTQYF
TRBD1,TRBJ1-4,TRBV3-1/TRBV3-2,CASSQGTGANEKLFF
NA,TRBJ2-2,TRBV2,CASRGYGELFF
TRBD2,TRBJ2-1,TRBV7-8,CASVLAGYYNEQFF
TRBD1,TRBJ2-7,TRBV10-3,CAITDRVGGEQYF
NA,TRBJ2-3,TRBV15,CATSTGAVDTQYF
TRBD1,TRBJ1-6,TRBV28,CASRRQGKTSSYNSPLHF
TRBD1,TRBJ2-7,TRBV6-5,CASSKVGQGAYEQYF
TRBD2,TRBJ2-1,TRBV5-1,CASSLGLADYNEQFF
NA,TRBJ2-2,TRBV19,CASRVQGSNTGELFF
TRBD2,TRBJ2-1,TRBV5-1,CASSPGTSGSVEQFF
TRBD2,TRBJ2-7,TRBV3-1/TRBV3-2,CASSRLAGRNPRDEQYF
TRBD2,TRBJ2-1,TRBV24-1,CATSDPGLAGVPYNEQFF
TRBD2,TRBJ2-5,TRBV9,CASSSQSSGGETQYF
NA,TRBJ2-3,TRBV16,CATRGGTDTQYF
NA,TRBJ1-5,TRBV27,CASSLEGKDQPQHF
NA,TRBJ1-3,TRBV18,CASSQGMWTYSGNTIYF
TRBD1,TRBJ1-4,TRBV30,CAWNGTVNEKLFF
NA,TRBJ2-4,TRBV2,CASQDRTKNIQYF
NA,TRBJ1-2,TRBV5-1,CASSLFSNRASNYGYTF
NA,TRBJ2-3,TRBV6-5,CASSYGGGFEYF
NA,TRBJ2-7,TRBV28,CASSTAYEQYF
NA,TRBJ1-3,TRBV30,CAWGLPTIYF
TRBD2,TRBJ2-1,TRBV7-8,CASSSRTSGSSYNEQFF
TRBD2,TRBJ2-3,TRBV7-3,CASSSAGGHTDTQYF
NA,TRBJ1-6,TRBV6-1,CASSETRSPLHF
TRBD2,TRBJ2-7,TRBV11-2,CASSTNGLAIDEQYF
NA,TRBJ2-1,TRBV29-1,CSVLQDFSFNKQFF
NA,TRBJ1-6,TRBV6-5,CASSWDSLSTLHF
NA,TRBJ1-5,TRBV10-3,CAISDILSNQPQHF
TRBD1,TRBJ2-7,TRBV30,CAWSSGTGHYEQYF
NA,TRBJ1-1,TRBV7-9,CASSPEGDTEAFF
NA,TRBJ2-2,TRBV7-3,CASSLSGTGELFF
NA,TRBJ2-2,TRBV11-3,CASSPGTVAVAAGELFF
TRBD1,TRBJ2-1,TRBV27,CASSFLDRGYEQFF
TRBD1,TRBJ2-5,TRBV30,CAWSGDRNSQETQYF
NA,TRBJ1-2,TRBV2,CASMNRYGYTF
NA,TRBJ2-7,TRBV11-3,CASSLDNLPLSVPTREQYF
NA,TRBJ1-2,TRBV25-1,CASTDPGLPGYTF
TRBD2,TRBJ2-7,TRBV19,CASSILRGANSYEQYF
NA,TRBJ2-5,TRBV20-1,CSASTGQETQYF
NA,TRBJ1-2,TRBV5-5,CASSLRWGDYGYTF
TRBD2,TRBJ2-1,TRBV7-9,CASSLARLAGGYNEQFF